The present T cell receptor beta chain was sequenced within a study of T cell changes during pregnancy in multiple sclerosis. Using immunoSEQ multiplex PCR, the repertoire was profiled, and TCRdb retains in-frame clones only, with some absent. The sample yields more than 55,000 clones, about 94% seen once. The source was peripheral blood, collected in the first trimester of pregnancy. The TCR comes from a female donor in good health, enrolled as a control in a pregnancy study.

CDR3: CASSPGGGATEAFF. CDR3 DNA: TGTGCCAGCAGCCCGGGCGGAGGGGCCACTGAAGCTTTCTTT. The chain joins TRBV7-9 to TRBJ1-1; D is possibly TRBD1 (5 bases). Germline V CDR1 and CDR2: SEHNR, FQNEAQ (reference sequence). Trimming took 5 bases from V and 4 from J, leaving 14 bases between them. This CDR3 region has 14 residues.